Shown below are 3 T cell receptor beta chains from a single sample sequenced in a study of shared clonotypes between healthy human individuals. Sequencing used immunoSEQ multiplex PCR; TCRdb keeps in-frame clones, though not all of them. The sample holds around 600,000 clones; about 95% are singletons and the top ten take approximately 0.12%. In the naive CD8 group, cells lacked CD45RO and were positively selected for CCR7, so terminally differentiated effector memory CD45RA+ cells were left out. The material sequenced was naive CD8+ T cells sorted from blood. The receptors stem from a woman in her twenties or thirties in good health.

V is TRBV27 and J is TRBJ1-5; tentative D call: TRBD1 (6 bases). Germline V gene data show CDR1 as MNHEY and CDR2 as SMNVEV (reference sequence). With 5 bases removed from V and 3 bases from J, the gap between germline ends came to 14 bases. The CDR3 loop spans 15 amino acids. The CDR3 DNA reads TGTGCCAGCAGTCCATCGACAGGCCCCAATCAGCCCCAGCATTTT. This encodes CASSPSTGPNQPQHF.

In DNA form, the CDR3 reads TGTGCCAGCAGCTTATACAGGAACTATGGCTACACCTTC. Its translation: CASSLYRNYGYTF. V is TRBV11-2 and J is TRBJ1-2; possibly TRBD1 for D (5 bases). From germline, CDR1 is SGHAT and CDR2 FQNNGV. CDR3 size: 13 residues. Trimming removed 2 bases from V and 2 bases from J, with 6 bases in between.

This clone was counted a few times. Other DNA sequences of this sample code for an identical CDR3. The gene calls are TRBV28 and TRBJ2-7; D not certain. This CDR3 comprises 11 residues. Trimming removed 6 bases from V and 3 bases from J, with 6 bases in between. Germline V CDR1 and CDR2: MDHEN, SYDVKM. CDR3 nucleotide sequence: TGTGCCAGCAGCTTAGACTACGAGCAGTACTTC. Amino acids: CASSLDYEQYF.